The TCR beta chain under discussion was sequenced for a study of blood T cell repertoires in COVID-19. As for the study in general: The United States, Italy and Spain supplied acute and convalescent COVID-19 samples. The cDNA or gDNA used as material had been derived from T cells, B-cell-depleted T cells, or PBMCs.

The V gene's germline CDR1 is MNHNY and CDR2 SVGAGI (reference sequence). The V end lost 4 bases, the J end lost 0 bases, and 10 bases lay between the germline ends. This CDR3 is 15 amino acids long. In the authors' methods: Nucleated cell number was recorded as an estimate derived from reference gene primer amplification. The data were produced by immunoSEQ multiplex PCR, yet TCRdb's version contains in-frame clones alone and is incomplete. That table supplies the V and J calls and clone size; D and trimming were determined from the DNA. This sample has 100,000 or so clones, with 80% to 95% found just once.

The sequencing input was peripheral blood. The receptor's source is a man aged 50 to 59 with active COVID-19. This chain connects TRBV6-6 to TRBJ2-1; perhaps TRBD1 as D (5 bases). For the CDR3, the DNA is TGTGCCAGCAGTTTCCAGGGTAGCTCCTACAATGAGCAGTTCTTC. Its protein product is CASSFQGSSYNEQFF.